These T cell receptor beta chains were read from a single sample in a study of human T cells and chemical hapten exposure. TCRdb processed the RACE reads anew with MiXCR; each CDR3 protein has one entry. The sample has around 380,000 distinct CDR3 sequences, nearly 5% seen once; the top ten hold under 3%. Material: whole blood, obtained in connection with sensitization to the hapten diphenylcyclopropenone (DPC). Receptors were obtained from a woman aged 45-65 years with alopecia areata. Some clones in this sample may be carry-over from other donors' samples. CDR3s include the opening cysteine and the closing phenylalanine or tryptophan. A D gene is named only where the DNA matches it firmly. Expanded clones get a size class; other rows say once, few or many, or leave the size out.

v_gene: TRBV5-1; j_gene: TRBJ1-5; d_gene: NA; abundance: many; CDR3nt: TGCGCCAGCAGCCAGGACGGGCGCAATCAGCCCCAGCATTTT; CDR3aa: CASSQDGRNQPQHF
v_gene: TRBV11-2; j_gene: TRBJ1-1; d_gene: NA; abundance: NA; CDR3nt: TGTGCCAGCAGCTTAGGTTGGAGGGGCACTGAAGCTTTCTTT; CDR3aa: CASSLGWRGTEAFF
v_gene: TRBV12-5; j_gene: TRBJ2-3; d_gene: TRBD2; abundance: few; CDR3nt: TGTGCTAGTGGGTATAGCGGGGGAGTAACAGATACGCAGTATTTT; CDR3aa: CASGYSGGVTDTQYF
v_gene: TRBV10-3; j_gene: TRBJ1-5; d_gene: NA; abundance: many; CDR3nt: TGTGCCATCAGTCCATGGGACACACAGCCCCAGCATTTT; CDR3aa: CAISPWDTQPQHF
v_gene: TRBV6-5; j_gene: TRBJ2-7; d_gene: TRBD2; abundance: many; CDR3nt: TGTGCCAGCAGGCCCGGGACTAGCGGCTCGAACGAGCAGTACTTC; CDR3aa: CASRPGTSGSNEQYF
v_gene: TRBV7-9; j_gene: TRBJ2-7; d_gene: TRBD2; abundance: few; CDR3nt: TGTGCCAGCAGCTCCCGCGGGGGGGCCTACGAGCAGTACTTC; CDR3aa: CASSSRGGAYEQYF
v_gene: TRBV21-1; j_gene: TRBJ1-4; d_gene: NA; abundance: many; CDR3nt: TGTGCCAAGACAGATTCGGATCCCCCGCCTAATTCCCATGAAAAACTGTTTTTT; CDR3aa: CAKTDSDPPPNSHEKLFF
v_gene: TRBV7-9; j_gene: TRBJ2-7; d_gene: NA; abundance: many; CDR3nt: TGTGCCAGCAGCGCGCAATCCTACGAGCAGTACTTC; CDR3aa: CASSAQSYEQYF
v_gene: TRBV3-1; j_gene: TRBJ2-3; d_gene: NA; abundance: NA; CDR3nt: TGTGCCAGCAGCCCTTCTAAATATACGCAGTATTTT; CDR3aa: CASSPSKYTQYF
v_gene: TRBV29-1; j_gene: TRBJ1-6; d_gene: NA; abundance: many; CDR3nt: TGCAGGGGGGCAGAAGACCTATACGCTAAATCACCCCTCCACTTT; CDR3aa: CRGAEDLYAKSPLHF
v_gene: TRBV27; j_gene: TRBJ2-3; d_gene: TRBD2; abundance: few; CDR3nt: TGTGCCAGCAGTTTATTTCTAACTAGCGGACATACGCAGTATTTT; CDR3aa: CASSLFLTSGHTQYF
v_gene: TRBV7-2; j_gene: TRBJ2-1; d_gene: NA; abundance: many; CDR3nt: TGTGCCAGCAGCTTAGAGGGATTCCCCTACAATGAGCAGTTCTTC; CDR3aa: CASSLEGFPYNEQFF
v_gene: TRBV7-9; j_gene: TRBJ2-5; d_gene: TRBD2; abundance: many; CDR3nt: TGTGCCAGCAGCTTAAGCGGGAGATTGGAGACCCAGTACTTC; CDR3aa: CASSLSGRLETQYF
v_gene: TRBV29-1; j_gene: TRBJ1-2; d_gene: TRBD1; abundance: many; CDR3nt: TGCAGCGTTGGAGGGACAGGCCCCAACTATGGCTACACCTTC; CDR3aa: CSVGGTGPNYGYTF
v_gene: TRBV29-1; j_gene: TRBJ1-2; d_gene: TRBD1; abundance: few; CDR3nt: TGCAGCGTTGATAAGGGGGCAAGCTATGGCTACACCTTC; CDR3aa: CSVDKGASYGYTF